The 18 T cell receptor beta chains below come from one sample, sequenced in a study of blood T cell repertoires in COVID-19. Some clones are missing from TCRdb's copy, which holds only in-frame ones; the method was immunoSEQ multiplex PCR. The sample contains 180,000 or so clones, around 82% of which appear only once. The specimen was peripheral blood. These receptors were collected from a human donor with acute or convalescent COVID-19. The donor label of this sample is uncertain.

This chain connects TRBV18 to TRBJ2-1; D is perhaps TRBD1 (5 bases). V was cut by 2 bases and J by 0 bases, with 11 bases left in between. The CDR3 sequence is 16 residues long. Per the germline V gene, CDR1 is KGHSH and CDR2 is LQKENI. For the CDR3, the DNA is TGTGCCAGCTCACCAAGAACAGGAAGCTCCTACAATGAGCAGTTCTTC. Translated: CASSPRTGSSYNEQFF.

This chain uses TRBV29-1 with TRBJ1-1, with no clear D. Trimming stripped 6 bases from V and 6 bases from J, with 11 bases between. CDR3 length equals 11 residues. CDR1 and CDR2 (germline): SQVTM, ANQGSEA. Here the CDR3 reads CSVARGAEAFF. The CDR3 nucleotides are TGCAGCGTAGCCCGCGGGGCTGAAGCTTTCTTT. Based on the CDR3 plus reference TRBV29-1 and TRBJ1-1, the full variable domain is SAVISQKPSRDICQRGTSLTIQCQVDSQVTMMFWYRQQPGQSLTLIATANQGSEATYESGFVIDKFPISRPNLTFSTLTVSNMSPEDSSIYLCSVARGAEAFFGQGTRLTVV.

The chain couples TRBV11-2 to TRBJ2-7; D perhaps matches TRBD1 (5 bases). V gave up 6 bases and J gave up 0 bases, with 18 bases separating them. This CDR3 spans 16 amino acids. Germline V CDR1 and CDR2: SGHAT, FQNNGV. The CDR3 region has the DNA TGTGCCAGCAGTCCCCCAGGGCGAGCTTCCTCCTACGAGCAGTACTTC. This translates into CASSPPGRASSYEQYF.

The rearrangement uses TRBV19 and TRBJ1-1; 7 bases line up with TRBD1. CDR1 is LNHDA and CDR2 is SQIVND in the germline V gene (reference sequence). The CDR3 loop spans 13 amino acids. Trimming at V came to 9 bases and at J to 4 bases, leaving 8 bases not matched to a gene. In nucleotides, the CDR3 is TGTGCCAGCGCGACAGGGCAAACCACTGAAGCTTTCTTT. Its protein is CASATGQTTEAFF.

Note on this clone: The junction and the germline gene differ at one end; a read error may be behind it. The chain couples TRBV7-7 to TRBJ2-3; the match to TRBD2 covers 8 bases. Looked up from germline, CDR1 is SSHAT and CDR2 is FNYEAQ (reference sequence). This CDR3 is built from 14 residues. The CDR3 spells CASSLVGLADTQYF. As DNA, the CDR3 is TGTGCTAGCAGCTTAGTTGGACTAGCTGATACGCAGTATTTT. Based on the CDR3 plus reference TRBV7-7 and TRBJ2-3, the full variable domain is GAGVSQSPRYKVTKRGQDVTLRCDPISSHATLYWYQQALGQGPEFLTYFNYEAQPDKSGLPSDRFSAERPEGSISTLTIQRTEQRDSAMYRCASSLVGLADTQYFGPGTRLTVL.

The chain joins TRBV6-6 to TRBJ1-2, with 11 bases matching TRBD1. J was trimmed by 3 bases and V by 7 bases; bases with no gene match: 4. The germline CDR1 and CDR2 sequences are MNHNY and SVGAGI (reference sequence). CDR3 size: 14 residues. CDR3 sequence (DNA): TGTGCCAGCAACGGACAGGGGGCAGACTATGGCTACACCTTC. Encoded protein: CASNGQGADYGYTF.

This chain links TRBV18 with TRBJ1-1; 8 positions agree with TRBD1. V lost 5 bases and J lost 7; bases outside the gene matches: 15. This CDR3 comprises 16 residues. CDR1 is KGHSH and CDR2 is LQKENI in the germline V gene. The CDR3 loop is CASSTSTGAETIEAFF. The DNA for the CDR3 is TGTGCCAGCTCAACATCGACAGGGGCCGAAACCATTGAAGCTTTCTTT.

The J gene is TRBJ2-3, the V gene TRBV5-1, with 11 positions matching TRBD2. The CDR3 covers 16 residues. Germline CDR1 reads SGHRS; CDR2 reads YFSETQ. Unmatched junction bases numbered 2, after V lost 2 bases and J lost 0 bases. The CDR3 nucleotides read TGCGCCAGCAGCTTCTGGACTAGCGGGAGCACAGATACGCAGTATTTT. Protein sequence: CASSFWTSGSTDTQYF.

J is TRBJ1-1 and V is TRBV10-3; 7 nucleotides agree with TRBD1. With V trimmed by 4 bases and J by 0 bases, 2 bases remained unmatched. This CDR3 is 14 amino acids long. Per the germline V gene, CDR1 is ENHRY and CDR2 is SYGVKD. CDR3 protein: CAISGQGMNTEAFF. The CDR3 bases are TGTGCCATCAGTGGACAGGGAATGAACACTGAAGCTTTCTTT.

V and J are TRBV6-6 and TRBJ2-1; 12 bases match TRBD2. The CDR3 consists of 18 residues. Germline loops: CDR1 MNHNY, CDR2 SVGAGI (reference sequence). The junction had 8 bases not matched to a gene; V was cut back by 5 bases and J by 0 bases. The CDR3 here is CASSRLAGVPGSYNEQFF. Written as DNA, the CDR3 is TGTGCCAGCAGTCGACTAGCGGGGGTGCCAGGCTCCTACAATGAGCAGTTCTTC.

The rearrangement links TRBV11-3 to TRBJ2-1, with D possibly matching TRBD2 (6 bases). The CDR3 length is 12 residues. Germline V gives CDR1 SGHNT, CDR2 YENEEA. Trimming stripped 4 bases from V and 6 bases from J, with 7 bases between. The CDR3 DNA reads as TGTGCCAGCAGCTCGGGACTCAATGAGCAGTTCTTC. Amino acids: CASSSGLNEQFF.

The chain joins TRBV4-2 to TRBJ2-1; 10 bases match TRBD2. The germline V gene encodes CDR1 LGHNA and CDR2 YNFKEQ. The CDR3 covers 16 residues. V lost 5 bases to trimming and J lost 5 bases; unmatched junction nucleotides: 9. The CDR3: CASSWILAGVDNEQFF. The CDR3 DNA sequence: TGTGCCAGCAGCTGGATTCTAGCGGGGGTGGACAATGAGCAGTTCTTC.

The count of this clone is one. The chain has TRBV2 and TRBJ2-2; 7 bases match TRBD2. Losses at the gene ends were 3 bases for V and 1 base for J; bases not matched to a gene: 5. This CDR3 has 16 residues. Per the germline V gene, CDR1 is SNHLY and CDR2 is FYNNEI. In DNA, the CDR3 is TGTGCCAGCAGTGAGATAGGCGGGAGGAACACCGGGGAGCTGTTTTTT. This gives the protein CASSEIGGRNTGELFF.

The rearrangement joins TRBV10-3 to TRBJ1-2; 7 positions agree with TRBD1. V dropped 0 bases and J dropped 2; count of bases not matched to a gene: 9. Germline V lookup: CDR1 ENHRY, CDR2 SYGVKD. This CDR3 has 17 amino acids. The CDR3 protein is CAISESGERQGNYGYTF. The CDR3 nucleotides read TGTGCCATCAGTGAGTCAGGCGAGAGACAGGGCAACTATGGCTACACCTTC.

This clone was seen more than once but under ten times. The chain employs TRBV7-9 and TRBJ2-7; D is undetermined. CDR3 length: 15 residues. Trimming removed 4 bases at V and 2 bases at J, with 15 bases between. CDR1 and CDR2 (germline): SEHNR, FQNEAQ (reference sequence). The DNA of the CDR3 is TGTGCCAGCAGCTCCCCCAATTCTAGGCCCTACGAGCAGTACTTC. This codes for CASSSPNSRPYEQYF.

The chain has TRBV20-1 and TRBJ2-1; possibly TRBD2 for D (6 bases). Trimming left V 6 bases short and J 8 bases short, with 11 bases between. Germline loops: CDR1 DFQATT, CDR2 SNEGSKA (reference sequence). The CDR3 length is 11 residues. The CDR3 is CSATGVHEQFF. In nucleotides, the CDR3 is TGCAGTGCCACGGGGGTTCATGAGCAGTTCTTC.

The chain is built from TRBV19 and TRBJ2-7, with 12 bases aligning to TRBD1. V shed 2 bases, J shed 4 bases, and the junction held 6 bases outside the gene matches. The CDR3 runs to 16 residues. CDR1 is LNHDA and CDR2 is SQIVND in the germline V gene (reference sequence). CDR3 region: CASSISGTGGRYEQYF. The DNA of the CDR3 is TGTGCCAGTAGTATAAGCGGGACAGGGGGCAGATACGAGCAGTACTTC.

V is TRBV30 and J is TRBJ2-3, with TRBD2 matching over 13 bases. V was clipped by 3 bases and J by 6 bases; unmatched bases: 0. Germline V lookup: CDR1 GTSNPN, CDR2 SVGIG (reference sequence). The CDR3 has 13 amino acids. CDR3 region: CAWRLAGGDTQYF. CDR3 DNA sequence: TGTGCCTGGAGACTAGCGGGGGGGGATACGCAGTATTTT.